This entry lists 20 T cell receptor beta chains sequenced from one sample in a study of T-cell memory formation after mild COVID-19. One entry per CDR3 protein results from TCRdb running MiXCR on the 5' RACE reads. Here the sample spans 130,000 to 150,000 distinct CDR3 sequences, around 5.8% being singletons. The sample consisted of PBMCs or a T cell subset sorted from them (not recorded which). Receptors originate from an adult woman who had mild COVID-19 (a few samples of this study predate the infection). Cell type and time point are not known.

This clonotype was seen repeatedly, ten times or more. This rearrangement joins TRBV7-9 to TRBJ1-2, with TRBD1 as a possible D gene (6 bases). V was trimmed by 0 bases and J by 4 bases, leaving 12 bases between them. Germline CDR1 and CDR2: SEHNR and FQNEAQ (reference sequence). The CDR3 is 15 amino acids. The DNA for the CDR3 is TGTGCCAGCAGCTTAGCGAGAGGACAGTTCTATGGCTACACCTTC. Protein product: CASSLARGQFYGYTF.

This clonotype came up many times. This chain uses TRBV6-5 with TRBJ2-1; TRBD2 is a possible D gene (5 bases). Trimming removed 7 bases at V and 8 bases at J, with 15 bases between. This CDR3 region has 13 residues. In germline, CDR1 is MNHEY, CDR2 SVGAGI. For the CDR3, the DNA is TGTGCCAGCACCCCTAGCTTGCCCGATGAGCAGTTCTTC. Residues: CASTPSLPDEQFF.

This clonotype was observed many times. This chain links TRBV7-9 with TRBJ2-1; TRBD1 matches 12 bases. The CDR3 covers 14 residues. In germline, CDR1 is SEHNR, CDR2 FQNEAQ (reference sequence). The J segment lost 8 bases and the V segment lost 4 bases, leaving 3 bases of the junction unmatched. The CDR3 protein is CASSWGQGADEQFF. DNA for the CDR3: TGTGCCAGCAGCTGGGGACAGGGGGCGGATGAGCAGTTCTTC.

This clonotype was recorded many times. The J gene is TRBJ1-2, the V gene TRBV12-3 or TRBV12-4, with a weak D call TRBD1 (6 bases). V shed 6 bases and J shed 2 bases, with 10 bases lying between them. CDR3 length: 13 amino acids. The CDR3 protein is CASSTQGNYGYTF. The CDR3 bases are TGTGCCAGCAGCACACAGGGAAACTATGGCTACACCTTC.

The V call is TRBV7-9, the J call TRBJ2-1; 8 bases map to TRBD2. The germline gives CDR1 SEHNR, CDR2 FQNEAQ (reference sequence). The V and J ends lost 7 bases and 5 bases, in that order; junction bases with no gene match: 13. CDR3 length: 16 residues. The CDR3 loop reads CASNPGTSGKHNEQFF. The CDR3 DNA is TGTGCCAGCAACCCCGGGACTAGTGGCAAGCACAATGAGCAGTTCTTC.

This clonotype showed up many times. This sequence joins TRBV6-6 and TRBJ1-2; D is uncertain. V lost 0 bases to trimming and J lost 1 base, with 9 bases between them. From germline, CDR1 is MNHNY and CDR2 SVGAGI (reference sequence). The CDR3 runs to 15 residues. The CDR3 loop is CASSYSSGVNYGYTF. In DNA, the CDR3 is TGTGCCAGCAGTTACTCATCAGGCGTTAACTATGGCTACACCTTC.

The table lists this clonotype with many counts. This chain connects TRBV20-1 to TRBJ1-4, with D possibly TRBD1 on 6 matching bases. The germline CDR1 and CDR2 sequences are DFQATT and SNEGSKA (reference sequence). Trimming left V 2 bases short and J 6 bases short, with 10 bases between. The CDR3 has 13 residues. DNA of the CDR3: TGCAGTGCTAGACAGGGGCTCGATGAAAAACTGTTTTTT. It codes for CSARQGLDEKLFF.

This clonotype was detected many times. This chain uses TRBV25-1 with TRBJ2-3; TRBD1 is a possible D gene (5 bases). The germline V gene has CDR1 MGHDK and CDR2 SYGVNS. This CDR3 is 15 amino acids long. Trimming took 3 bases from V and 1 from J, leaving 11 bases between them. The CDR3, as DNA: TGTGCCAGCAGTGAGGCGTGGGGCGGCACAGATACGCAGTATTTT. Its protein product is CASSEAWGGTDTQYF.

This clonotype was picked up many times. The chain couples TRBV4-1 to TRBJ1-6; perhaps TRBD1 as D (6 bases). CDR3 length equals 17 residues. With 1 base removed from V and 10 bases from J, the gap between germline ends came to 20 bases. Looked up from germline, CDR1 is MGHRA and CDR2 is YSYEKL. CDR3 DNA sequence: TGCGCCAGCAGCCAAGTTTCGGGGGGGCAAATTGTATCACCCCTCCACTTT. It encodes CASSQVSGGQIVSPLHF.

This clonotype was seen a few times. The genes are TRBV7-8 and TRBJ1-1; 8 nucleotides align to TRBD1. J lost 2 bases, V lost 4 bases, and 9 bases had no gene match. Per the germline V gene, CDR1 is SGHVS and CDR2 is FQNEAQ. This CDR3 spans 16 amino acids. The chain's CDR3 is CASSYRRQGRNTEAFF. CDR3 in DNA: TGTGCCAGCAGCTACCGAAGACAGGGGCGAAACACTGAAGCTTTCTTT.

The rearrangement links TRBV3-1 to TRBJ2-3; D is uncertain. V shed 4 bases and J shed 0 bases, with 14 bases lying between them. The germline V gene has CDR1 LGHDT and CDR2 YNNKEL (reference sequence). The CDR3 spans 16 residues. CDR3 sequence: CASSLRAEPSTDTQYF. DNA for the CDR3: TGTGCCAGCAGCCTAAGGGCAGAACCTAGCACAGATACGCAGTATTTT.

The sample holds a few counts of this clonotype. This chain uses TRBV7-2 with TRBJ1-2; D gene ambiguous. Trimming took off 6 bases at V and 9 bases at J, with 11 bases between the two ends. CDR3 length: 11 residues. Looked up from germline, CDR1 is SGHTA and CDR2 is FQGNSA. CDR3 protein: CASRSNIRYTF. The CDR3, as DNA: TGTGCCAGCAGATCCAATATACGCTACACCTTC.

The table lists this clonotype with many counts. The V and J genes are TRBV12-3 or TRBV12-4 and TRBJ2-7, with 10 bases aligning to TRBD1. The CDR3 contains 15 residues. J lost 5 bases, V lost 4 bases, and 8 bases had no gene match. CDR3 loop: CASSYSGTGDNEQYF. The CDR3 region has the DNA TGTGCCAGCAGTTACTCGGGGACAGGGGACAACGAGCAGTACTTC.

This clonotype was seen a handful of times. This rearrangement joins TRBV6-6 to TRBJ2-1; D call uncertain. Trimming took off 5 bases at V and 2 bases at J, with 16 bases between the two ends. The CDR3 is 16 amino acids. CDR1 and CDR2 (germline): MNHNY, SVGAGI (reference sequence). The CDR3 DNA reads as TGTGCCAGCAGTCCCGAAGGATCCGGGCCCTACAATGAGCAGTTCTTC. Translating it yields CASSPEGSGPYNEQFF.

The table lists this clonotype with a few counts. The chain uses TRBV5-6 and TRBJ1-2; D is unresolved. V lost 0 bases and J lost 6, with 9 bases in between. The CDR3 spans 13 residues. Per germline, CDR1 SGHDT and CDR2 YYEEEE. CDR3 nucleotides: TGTGCCAGCAGCTTGGCCGACGGCAATGGCTACACCTTC. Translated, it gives CASSLADGNGYTF.

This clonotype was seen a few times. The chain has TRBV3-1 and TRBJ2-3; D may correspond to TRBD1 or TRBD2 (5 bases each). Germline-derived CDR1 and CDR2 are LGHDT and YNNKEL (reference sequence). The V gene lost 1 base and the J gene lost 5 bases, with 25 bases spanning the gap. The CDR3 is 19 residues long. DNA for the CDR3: TGTGCCAGCAGCCAAGCCCCCATTGGGACCGGGACCAGTGGAGATACGCAGTATTTT. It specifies CASSQAPIGTGTSGDTQYF.

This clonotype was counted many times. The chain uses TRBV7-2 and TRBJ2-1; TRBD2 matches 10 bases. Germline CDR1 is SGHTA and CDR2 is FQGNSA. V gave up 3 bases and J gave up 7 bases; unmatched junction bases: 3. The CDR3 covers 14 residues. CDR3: CASSLVGLANEQFF. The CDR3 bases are TGTGCCAGCAGCTTGGTGGGACTAGCGAATGAGCAGTTCTTC.

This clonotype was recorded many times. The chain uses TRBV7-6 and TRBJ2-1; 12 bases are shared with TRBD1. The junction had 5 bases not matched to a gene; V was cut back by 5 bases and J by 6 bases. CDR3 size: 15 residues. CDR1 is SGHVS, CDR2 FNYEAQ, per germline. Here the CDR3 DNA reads TGTGCCAGCAGCGAGGGACAGGGGGCGGCCAATGAGCAGTTCTTC. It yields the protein CASSEGQGAANEQFF.

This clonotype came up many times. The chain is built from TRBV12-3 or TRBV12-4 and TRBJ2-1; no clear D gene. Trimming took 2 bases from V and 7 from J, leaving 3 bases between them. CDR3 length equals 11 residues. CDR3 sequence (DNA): TGTGCCAGCAGTTTATCTAATGAGCAGTTCTTC. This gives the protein CASSLSNEQFF.

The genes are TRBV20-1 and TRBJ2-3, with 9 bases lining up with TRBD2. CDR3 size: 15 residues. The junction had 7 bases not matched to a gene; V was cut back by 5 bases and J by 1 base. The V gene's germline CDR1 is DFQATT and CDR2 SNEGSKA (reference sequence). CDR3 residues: CSALALAGGTDTQYF. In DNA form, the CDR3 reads TGCAGTGCTCTGGCCTTAGCGGGGGGCACAGATACGCAGTATTTT.